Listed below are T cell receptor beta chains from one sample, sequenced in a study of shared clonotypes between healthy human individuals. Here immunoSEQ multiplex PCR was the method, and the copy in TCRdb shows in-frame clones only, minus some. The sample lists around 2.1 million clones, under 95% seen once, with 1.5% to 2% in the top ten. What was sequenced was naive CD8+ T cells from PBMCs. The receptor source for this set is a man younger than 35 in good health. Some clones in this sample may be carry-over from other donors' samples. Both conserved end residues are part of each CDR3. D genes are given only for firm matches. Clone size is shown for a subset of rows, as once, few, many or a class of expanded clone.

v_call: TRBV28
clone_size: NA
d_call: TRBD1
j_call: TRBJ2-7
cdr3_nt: TGTGCCAGCAGTTCGGGACAGGGAGTTCTAGTCAGTTACTTC
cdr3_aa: CASSSGQGVLVSYF

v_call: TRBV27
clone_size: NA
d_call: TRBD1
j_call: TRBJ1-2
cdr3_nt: TGTGCCAGCAGCCCTCAGCCTCCGGGACAGGGGAACTATGGCTACACCTTC
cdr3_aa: CASSPQPPGQGNYGYTF

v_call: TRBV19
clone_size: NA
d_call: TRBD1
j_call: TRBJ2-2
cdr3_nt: TGTGCCACCCGGGACAGGGGGACCGGGGAGCTGTTTTTT
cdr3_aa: CATRDRGTGELFF

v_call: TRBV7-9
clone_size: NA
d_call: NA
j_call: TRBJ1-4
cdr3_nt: TGTGCCAGCAGCCCCAGCCCAGGGGAAAAACTGTTTTTT
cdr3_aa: CASSPSPGEKLFF

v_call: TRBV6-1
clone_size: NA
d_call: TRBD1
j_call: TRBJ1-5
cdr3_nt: TGTGCCAGCAGTGGCCGGGACAGGGGGCGCGATCAGCCCCAGCATTTT
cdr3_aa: CASSGRDRGRDQPQHF

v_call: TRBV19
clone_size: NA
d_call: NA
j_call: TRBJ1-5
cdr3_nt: TGTGCCAGTAGTACGGGCAGTTTTCAGCATTTT
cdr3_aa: CASSTGSFQHF

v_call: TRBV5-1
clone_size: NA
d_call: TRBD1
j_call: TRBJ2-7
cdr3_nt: TGCGCCAGCAGCACCGACAGGGTAGGCGAGCAGTACTTC
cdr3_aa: CASSTDRVGEQYF

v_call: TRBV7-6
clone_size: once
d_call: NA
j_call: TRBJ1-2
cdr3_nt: TGTGCCAGCAGCTTCGGGCAGCACTATGGCTACACCTTC
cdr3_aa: CASSFGQHYGYTF

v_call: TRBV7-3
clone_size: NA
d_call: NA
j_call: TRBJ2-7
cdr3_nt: TGTGCCAGCAGCCTAGGTAGCGGTAGGGAGCAGTACTTC
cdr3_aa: CASSLGSGREQYF

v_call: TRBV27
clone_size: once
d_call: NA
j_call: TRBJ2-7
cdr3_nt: TGTGCCAGCAGTTTATTTGGGGAATACTACGAGCAGTACTTC
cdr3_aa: CASSLFGEYYEQYF

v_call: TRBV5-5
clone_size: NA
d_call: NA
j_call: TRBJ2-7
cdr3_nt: TGTGCCAGCAGCTTGGCCGGTAGGAACTCCTACGAGCAGTACTTC
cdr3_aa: CASSLAGRNSYEQYF

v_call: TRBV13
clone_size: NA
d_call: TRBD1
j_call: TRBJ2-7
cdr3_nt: TGTGCCAGCAGCCCTGCGGGGACAGGAGGCTACGAGCAGTACTTC
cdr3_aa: CASSPAGTGGYEQYF

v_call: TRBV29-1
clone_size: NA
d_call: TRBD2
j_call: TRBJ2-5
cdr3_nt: TGCAGCCTTGTAGCCCATGACCGGGAGGGCCGAGAGACCCAGTACTTC
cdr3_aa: CSLVAHDREGRETQYF

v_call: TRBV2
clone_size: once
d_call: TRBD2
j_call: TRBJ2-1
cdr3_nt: TGTGCCAGCAGTGAGACTAGCGGGCCTGGCAATGAGCAGTTCTTC
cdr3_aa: CASSETSGPGNEQFF